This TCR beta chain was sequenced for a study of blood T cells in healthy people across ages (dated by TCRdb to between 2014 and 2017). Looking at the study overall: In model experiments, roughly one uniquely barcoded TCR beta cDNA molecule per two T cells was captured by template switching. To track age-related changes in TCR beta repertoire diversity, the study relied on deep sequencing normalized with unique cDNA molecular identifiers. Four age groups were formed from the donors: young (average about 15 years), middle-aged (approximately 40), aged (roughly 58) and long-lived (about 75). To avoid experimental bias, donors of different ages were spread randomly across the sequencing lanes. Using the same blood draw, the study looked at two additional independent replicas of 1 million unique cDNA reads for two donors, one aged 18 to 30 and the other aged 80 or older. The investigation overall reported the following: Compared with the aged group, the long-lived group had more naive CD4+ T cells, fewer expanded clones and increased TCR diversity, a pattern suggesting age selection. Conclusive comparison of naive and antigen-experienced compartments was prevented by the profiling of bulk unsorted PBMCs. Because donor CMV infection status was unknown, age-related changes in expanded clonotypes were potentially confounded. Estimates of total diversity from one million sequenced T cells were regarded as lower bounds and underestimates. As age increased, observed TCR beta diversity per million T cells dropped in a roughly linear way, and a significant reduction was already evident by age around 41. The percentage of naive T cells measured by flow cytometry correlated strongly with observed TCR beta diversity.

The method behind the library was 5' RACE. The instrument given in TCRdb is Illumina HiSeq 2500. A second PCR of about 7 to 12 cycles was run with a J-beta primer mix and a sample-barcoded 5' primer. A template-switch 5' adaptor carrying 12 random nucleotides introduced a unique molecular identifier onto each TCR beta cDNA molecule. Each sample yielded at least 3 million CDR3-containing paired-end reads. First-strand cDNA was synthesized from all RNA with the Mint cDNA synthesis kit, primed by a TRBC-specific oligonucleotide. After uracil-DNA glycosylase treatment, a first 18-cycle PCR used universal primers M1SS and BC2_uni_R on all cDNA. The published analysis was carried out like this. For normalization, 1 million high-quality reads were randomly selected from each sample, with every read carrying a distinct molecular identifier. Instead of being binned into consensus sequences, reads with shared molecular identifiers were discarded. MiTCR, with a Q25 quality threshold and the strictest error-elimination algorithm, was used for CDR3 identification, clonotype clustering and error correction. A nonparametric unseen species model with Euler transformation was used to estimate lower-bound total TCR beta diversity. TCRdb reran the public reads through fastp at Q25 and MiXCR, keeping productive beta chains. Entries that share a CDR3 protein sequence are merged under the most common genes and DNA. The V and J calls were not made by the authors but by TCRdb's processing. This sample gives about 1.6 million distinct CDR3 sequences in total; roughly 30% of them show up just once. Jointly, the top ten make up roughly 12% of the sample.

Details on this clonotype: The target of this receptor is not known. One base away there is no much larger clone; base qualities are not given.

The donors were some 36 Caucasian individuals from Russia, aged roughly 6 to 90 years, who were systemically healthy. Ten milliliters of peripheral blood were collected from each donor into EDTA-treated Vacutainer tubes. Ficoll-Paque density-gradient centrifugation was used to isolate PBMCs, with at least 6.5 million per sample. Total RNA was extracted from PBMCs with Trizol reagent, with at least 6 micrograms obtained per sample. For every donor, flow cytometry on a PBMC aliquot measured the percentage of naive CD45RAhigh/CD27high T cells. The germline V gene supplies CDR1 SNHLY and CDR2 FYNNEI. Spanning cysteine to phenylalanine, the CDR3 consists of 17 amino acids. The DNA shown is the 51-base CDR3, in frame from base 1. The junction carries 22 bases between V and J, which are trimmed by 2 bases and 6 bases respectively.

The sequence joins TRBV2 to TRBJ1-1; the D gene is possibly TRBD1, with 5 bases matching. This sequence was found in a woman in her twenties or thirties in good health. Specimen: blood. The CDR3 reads CASSETAGGGIDPEAFF. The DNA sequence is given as TGTGCCAGCAGTGAAACCGCAGGTGGGGGAATCGATCCTGAAGCTTTCTTT.